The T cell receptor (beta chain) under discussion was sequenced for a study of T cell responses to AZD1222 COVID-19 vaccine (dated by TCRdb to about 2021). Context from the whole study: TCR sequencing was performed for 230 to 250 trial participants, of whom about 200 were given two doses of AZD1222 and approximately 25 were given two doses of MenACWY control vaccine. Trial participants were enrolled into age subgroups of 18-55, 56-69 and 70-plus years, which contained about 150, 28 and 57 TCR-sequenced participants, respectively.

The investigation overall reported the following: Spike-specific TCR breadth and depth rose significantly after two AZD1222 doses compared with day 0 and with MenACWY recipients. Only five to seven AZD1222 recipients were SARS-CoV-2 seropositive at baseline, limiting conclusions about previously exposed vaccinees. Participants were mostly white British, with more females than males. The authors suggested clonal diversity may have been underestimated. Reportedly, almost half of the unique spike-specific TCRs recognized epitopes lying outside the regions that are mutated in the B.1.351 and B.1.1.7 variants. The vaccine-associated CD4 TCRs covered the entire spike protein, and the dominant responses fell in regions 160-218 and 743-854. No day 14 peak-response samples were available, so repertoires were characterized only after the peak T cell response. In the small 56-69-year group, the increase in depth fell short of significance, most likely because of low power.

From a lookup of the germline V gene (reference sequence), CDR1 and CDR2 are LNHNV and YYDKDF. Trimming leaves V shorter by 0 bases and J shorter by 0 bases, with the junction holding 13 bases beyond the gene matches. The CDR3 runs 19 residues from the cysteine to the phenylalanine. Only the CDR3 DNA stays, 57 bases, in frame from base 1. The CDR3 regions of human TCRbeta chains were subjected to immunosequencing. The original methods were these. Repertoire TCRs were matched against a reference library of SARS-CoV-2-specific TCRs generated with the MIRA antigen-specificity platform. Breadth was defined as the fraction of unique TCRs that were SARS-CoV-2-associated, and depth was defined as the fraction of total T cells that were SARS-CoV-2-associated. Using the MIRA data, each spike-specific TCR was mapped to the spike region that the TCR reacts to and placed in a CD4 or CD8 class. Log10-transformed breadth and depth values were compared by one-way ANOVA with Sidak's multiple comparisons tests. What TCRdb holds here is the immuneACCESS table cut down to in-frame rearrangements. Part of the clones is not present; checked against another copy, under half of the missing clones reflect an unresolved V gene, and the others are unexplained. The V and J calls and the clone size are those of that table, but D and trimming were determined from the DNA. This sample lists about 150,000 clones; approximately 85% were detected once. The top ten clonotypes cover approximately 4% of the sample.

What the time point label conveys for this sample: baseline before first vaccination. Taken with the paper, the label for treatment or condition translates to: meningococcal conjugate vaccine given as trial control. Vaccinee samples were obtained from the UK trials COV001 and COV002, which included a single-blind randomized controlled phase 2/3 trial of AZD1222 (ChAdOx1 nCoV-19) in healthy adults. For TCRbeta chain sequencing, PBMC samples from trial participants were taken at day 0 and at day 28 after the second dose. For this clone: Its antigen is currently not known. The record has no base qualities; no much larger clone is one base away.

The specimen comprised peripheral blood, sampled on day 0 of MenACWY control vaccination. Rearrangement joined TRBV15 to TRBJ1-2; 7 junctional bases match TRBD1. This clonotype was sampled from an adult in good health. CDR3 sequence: CATSRDKGLRDRANYGYTF. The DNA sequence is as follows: TGTGCCACCAGCAGAGATAAAGGGCTCCGGGACAGAGCTAACTATGGCTACACCTTC. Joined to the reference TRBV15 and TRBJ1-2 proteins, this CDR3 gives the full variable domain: DAMVIQNPRYQVTQFGKPVTLSCSQTLNHNVMYWYQQKSSQAPKLLFHYYDKDFNNEADTPDNFQSRRPNTSFCFLDIRSPGLGDTAMYLCATSRDKGLRDRANYGYTFGSGTRLTVV.